This T cell receptor (beta chain) was documented in a study of blood T cell repertoires in COVID-19. Study information: The United States, Italy and Spain supplied acute and convalescent COVID-19 samples.

Sequenced by immunoSEQ multiplex PCR; TCRdb stores in-frame clones only, minus some. Of 72,000 or so clones in the sample, 88% were seen once. Trimming took 1 base from V and 4 from J, leaving 2 bases between them. Germline CDR1 is SGHAT and CDR2 is FQNNGV. The CDR3 is 12 amino acids. Sequenced sample: peripheral blood. The TCR originated in a man aged 50 to 60 with active COVID-19. The chain carries TRBV11-2 and TRBJ1-3; D remains unclear. CDR3 protein: CASSLAGNTIYF. In DNA, the CDR3 is TGTGCCAGCAGCTTAGCGGGAAACACCATATATTTT. Looking up the rest from reference TRBV11-2 and TRBJ1-3 gives the full variable domain: EAGVAQSPRYKIIEKRQSVAFWCNPISGHATLYWYQQILGQGPKLLIQFQNNGVVDDSQLPKDRFSAERLKGVDSTLKIQPAKLEDSAVYLCASSLAGNTIYFGEGSWLTVV.